The clone carrying this T cell receptor beta chain was counted many times. These data are taken from a study of T cells in Graves' hyperthyroidism and ophthalmopathy. Amplification targeted TCR beta CDR3 regions from RNA transcripts. HTBI primers were the set used in a first-round RT-PCR of the TCR CDR3. TCRdb processed the multiplex PCR reads anew with MiXCR; each CDR3 protein has one entry. The profile shows some 300,000 distinct CDR3 sequences, roughly a fifth of them singletons. The V and J ends lost 5 bases and 4 bases respectively, with 8 bases between them. Germline V lookup: CDR1 SNHLY, CDR2 FYNNEI. The CDR3 has 13 residues.

This receptor was identified in a man aged 50 to 60 with Graves' ophthalmopathy. Material for sequencing was blood. This chain connects TRBV2 to TRBJ2-2; tentative D call: TRBD2 (6 bases). The CDR3 sequence is CASSFGGTGELFF. The CDR3 DNA reads as TGTGCCAGCAGTTTCGGGGGCACCGGGGAGCTGTTTTTT.